A selection of T cell receptor beta chains follows, all from one sample in a study of cytomegalovirus exposure and HLA in healthy donors. Sequencing was performed with immunoSEQ multiplex PCR; in TCRdb, only in-frame clones are kept and a portion is missing. The sample records over 100,000 clones, around 8.5% being singletons. Sequenced input: PBMCs. The source is a man aged 35-49 years in good health and CMV-seronegative. CDR3s include the opening cysteine and the closing phenylalanine or tryptophan. A D gene is named only where the DNA matches it firmly. Not every row has a clone size; where given, it reads once, few, many or a size class.

j_call | v_call | clone_size | d_call | cdr3_length | cdr3_aa | cdr3_nt
TRBJ1-1 | TRBV4-1 | few | TRBD1 | 15 | CASSQYRGTNTEAFF | TGCGCCAGCAGCCAGTACAGGGGGACGAACACTGAAGCTTTCTTT
TRBJ2-7 | TRBV5-1 | - | TRBD1 | 15 | CASSLGQGPSYEQYF | TGCGCCAGCAGCTTGGGACAGGGGCCCTCCTACGAGCAGTACTTC
TRBJ1-5 | TRBV29-1 | few | - | 12 | CSVVTGNQPQHF | TGCAGCGTAGTTACGGGCAATCAGCCCCAGCATTTT
TRBJ1-4 | TRBV11-2 | - | - | 14 | CASSLLGGREKLFF | TGTGCCAGCAGCCTATTGGGGGGTCGAGAAAAACTGTTTTTT
TRBJ2-1 | TRBV20-1 | few | - | 11 | CSARRNNEQFF | TGCAGTGCTAGGAGGAACAATGAGCAGTTCTTC
TRBJ2-7 | TRBV7-9 | once | - | 15 | CASSPKWAGDYEQYF | TGTGCCAGCAGTCCAAAATGGGCAGGGGATTACGAGCAGTACTTC
TRBJ2-3 | TRBV5-1 | few | - | 15 | CASSPGGNSTDTQYF | TGCGCCAGCAGCCCTGGGGGCAATAGCACAGATACGCAGTATTTT
TRBJ1-2 | TRBV19 | few | - | 12 | CASTSPSYGYTF | TGTGCCAGTACCTCCCCCTCCTATGGCTACACCTTC
TRBJ1-1 | TRBV19 | - | - | 12 | CASTGQNTEAFF | TGTGCCAGTACTGGACAGAACACTGAAGCTTTCTTT
TRBJ1-2 | TRBV2 | few | - | 14 | CASSADRPVGGYTF | TGTGCCAGCAGTGCCGACAGGCCCGTGGGGGGCTACACCTTC
TRBJ1-5 | TRBV9 | - | TRBD1 | 15 | CASSVDAGQYQPQHF | TGTGCCAGCAGCGTAGATGCGGGACAGTATCAGCCCCAGCATTTT
TRBJ1-1 | TRBV5-8 | medium-sized | TRBD1 | 15 | CASTQLGGLNTEAFF | TGTGCCAGCACCCAACTAGGGGGCCTGAACACTGAAGCTTTCTTT
TRBJ2-5 | TRBV2 | - | TRBD2 | 15 | CASSGLAGFQETQYF | TGTGCCAGCAGTGGACTAGCGGGATTTCAAGAGACCCAGTACTTC
TRBJ1-4 | TRBV6-1 | few | - | 16 | CASSAGLVATNEKLFF | TGTGCCAGCAGTGCGGGGTTAGTTGCAACTAATGAAAAACTGTTTTTT
TRBJ1-2 | TRBV2 | few | TRBD1 | 15 | CASSGAPGGGDGYTF | TGTGCCAGCAGTGGAGCCCCAGGGGGCGGGGATGGCTACACCTTC
TRBJ2-2 | TRBV7-2 | - | TRBD1 | 15 | CASNRQGVGTGELFF | TGTGCCAGTAATAGACAGGGGGTAGGGACCGGGGAGCTGTTTTTT
TRBJ2-7 | TRBV6-5 | - | TRBD2 | 14 | CASRTGLAGGEQYF | TGTGCCAGCAGGACCGGACTAGCGGGGGGCGAGCAGTACTTC